The rows below give T cell receptor beta chains drawn from one sample of a study of T cell responses to AZD1222 COVID-19 vaccine. Sequencing used immunoSEQ multiplex PCR; TCRdb keeps in-frame clones, though not all of them. The sample gives about 180,000 clones, approximately 90% of which show up once; about 3% is in the top ten. The sample in question was peripheral blood, obtained on day 0 of AZD1222 vaccination. The receptors come from an adult in good health. CDR3s leave out the opening cysteine and the closing phenylalanine or tryptophan. Some rows have no size entry. The others give once, few or many, or a class for an expanded clone.

abundance: .; j_gene: TRBJ1-2; v_gene: TRBV10-3; CDR3aa: AISPTGDGYT
abundance: .; j_gene: TRBJ1-1; v_gene: TRBV5-4; CDR3aa: ASSPKGGPVNTEAF
abundance: .; j_gene: TRBJ2-7; v_gene: TRBV3-1/TRBV3-2; CDR3aa: ASSQVGTYEQY
abundance: .; j_gene: TRBJ1-5; v_gene: TRBV18; CDR3aa: ASSSLGQDQPQH
abundance: .; j_gene: TRBJ2-2; v_gene: TRBV27; CDR3aa: ASSSRIETGELF
abundance: .; j_gene: TRBJ1-4; v_gene: TRBV6-5; CDR3aa: ASSYERGGPMEKLF
abundance: .; j_gene: TRBJ2-1; v_gene: TRBV9; CDR3aa: ASSVELAGVGNEQF
abundance: .; j_gene: TRBJ1-2; v_gene: TRBV5-8; CDR3aa: ASSLARQTFNYGYT
abundance: .; j_gene: TRBJ1-4; v_gene: TRBV4-2; CDR3aa: ASSQDRGQGLF
abundance: .; j_gene: TRBJ2-2; v_gene: TRBV7-8; CDR3aa: ASSPRQGMNTGELF
abundance: .; j_gene: TRBJ1-1; v_gene: TRBV4-2; CDR3aa: ASSQDGGRHTEAF
abundance: .; j_gene: TRBJ2-1; v_gene: TRBV5-4; CDR3aa: ASSLKSNEQF
abundance: .; j_gene: TRBJ1-6; v_gene: TRBV19; CDR3aa: ASSIGGQGRSPLH
abundance: .; j_gene: TRBJ2-2; v_gene: TRBV12-3/TRBV12-4; CDR3aa: ASTRRSRELF
abundance: .; j_gene: TRBJ2-7; v_gene: TRBV5-5; CDR3aa: ASSPGPSRNEQY
abundance: .; j_gene: TRBJ2-3; v_gene: TRBV19; CDR3aa: ASSIVYTDTQY
abundance: .; j_gene: TRBJ2-3; v_gene: TRBV7-2; CDR3aa: ASSFSGPSRADTQY
abundance: .; j_gene: TRBJ2-7; v_gene: TRBV30; CDR3aa: AWSVSGAIRYEQY
abundance: few; j_gene: TRBJ1-1; v_gene: TRBV27; CDR3aa: ASSSGQGIWTEAF
abundance: .; j_gene: TRBJ2-1; v_gene: TRBV5-4; CDR3aa: ASSGRAGTSYNEQF
abundance: .; j_gene: TRBJ1-4; v_gene: TRBV4-1; CDR3aa: ASKPGGLANEKLF
abundance: .; j_gene: TRBJ1-1; v_gene: TRBV6-4; CDR3aa: ASSATGENTEAF
abundance: .; j_gene: TRBJ2-7; v_gene: TRBV5-1; CDR3aa: ASSLVSSGTGSYEQY
abundance: .; j_gene: TRBJ2-5; v_gene: TRBV7-7; CDR3aa: ASSTTPGQGLGETQY
abundance: .; j_gene: TRBJ2-6; v_gene: TRBV4-2; CDR3aa: ASSQDRARISSGANVLT
abundance: once; j_gene: TRBJ1-6; v_gene: TRBV27; CDR3aa: ARSPLH
abundance: .; j_gene: TRBJ2-3; v_gene: TRBV3-1/TRBV3-2; CDR3aa: ASSQGTSGCLDTQY
abundance: .; j_gene: TRBJ1-4; v_gene: TRBV19; CDR3aa: ASSTGTGVSSNEKLF